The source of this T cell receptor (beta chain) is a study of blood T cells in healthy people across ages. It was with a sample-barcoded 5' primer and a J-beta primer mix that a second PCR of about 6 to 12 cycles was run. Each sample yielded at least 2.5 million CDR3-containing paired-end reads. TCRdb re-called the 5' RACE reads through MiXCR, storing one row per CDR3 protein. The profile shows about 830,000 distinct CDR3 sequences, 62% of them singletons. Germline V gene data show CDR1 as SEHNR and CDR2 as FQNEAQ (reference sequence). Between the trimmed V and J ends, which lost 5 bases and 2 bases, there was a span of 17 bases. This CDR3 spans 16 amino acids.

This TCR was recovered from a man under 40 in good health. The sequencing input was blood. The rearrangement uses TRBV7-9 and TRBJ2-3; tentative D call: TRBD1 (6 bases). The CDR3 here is CASSAKDREITDTQYF. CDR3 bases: TGTGCCAGCAGCGCCAAGGACAGAGAGATCACAGATACGCAGTATTTT.